These T cell receptor beta chains were read from a single sample in a study of shared T cell receptors in the human thymus. Some clones are missing from TCRdb's copy, which holds only in-frame ones; the method was immunoSEQ multiplex PCR. The table records hundreds of thousands of clones, around 87% of them present only once. The sample was also reused in another study, on human thymus T cells.

Sequencing was performed on thymocytes. The source of these receptors is a boy in the first two years of life with a congenital heart defect. Both conserved end residues are part of each CDR3. A D gene is named only where the DNA matches it firmly. The size of a clone is reported for some rows only, either as once, few or many, or as a class for expanded clones.

D gene,V gene,J gene,clone size,CDR3 DNA,CDR3 protein
NA,TRBV2,TRBJ2-7,NA,TGTGCCAGCATACAGAAGGCCTACGAGCAGTACTTC,CASIQKAYEQYF
TRBD1,TRBV14,TRBJ1-1,NA,TGTGCCAGCAGCCAGGGGACAGGCGGTGAAGCTTTCTTT,CASSQGTGGEAFF
NA,TRBV19,TRBJ2-5,NA,TGTGCCAGTAGTATAGGGAGCAGGGTGGAGACCCAGTACTTC,CASSIGSRVETQYF
NA,TRBV4-1,TRBJ2-1,NA,TGCGCCAGCAATAGCGCGGACTTGTTCTCCTACAATGAGCAGTTCTTC,CASNSADLFSYNEQFF
TRBD1,TRBV19,TRBJ1-5,NA,TGTGCCAGTAGTATGGACAGGGGGACAAATCAGCCCCAGCATTTT,CASSMDRGTNQPQHF
NA,TRBV5-1,TRBJ2-2,NA,TGCGCCAGCAGCCCACGGGGTGACACCGGGGAGCTGTTTTTT,CASSPRGDTGELFF
NA,TRBV11-2,TRBJ2-4,NA,TGTGCCAGCAGCCCATTTGGACGGGAGCATTTAGCCAAAAACATTCAGTACTTC,CASSPFGREHLAKNIQYF
TRBD1,TRBV28,TRBJ2-3,NA,TGTGCCAGCAAGCGACAGGGTAGCACAGATACGCAGTATTTT,CASKRQGSTDTQYF
NA,TRBV15,TRBJ1-1,NA,TGTGCCACCAGCCCGAACCCCCCCACACCGGGGAACACTGAAGCTTTCTTT,CATSPNPPTPGNTEAFF
TRBD1,TRBV27,TRBJ2-7,NA,TGTGCCAGCACCACTTCATGGACAGGGGGTTCGTACGAGCAGTACTTC,CASTTSWTGGSYEQYF
NA,TRBV7-9,TRBJ1-3,NA,TGTGCCAGCAGCTTAGCGCGGACTCATTCCTGCTCTGGAAACACCATATATTTT,CASSLARTHSCSGNTIYF
TRBD1,TRBV4-3,TRBJ1-2,NA,TGCGCCAGCAGACAAAGGACGAGGGGGGACAGTAGATTTGGAAACTATGGCTACACCTTC,CASRQRTRGDSRFGNYGYTF
TRBD2,TRBV27,TRBJ2-3,NA,TGTGCCGTAAAACCGGGACTAGCCGGGGGGGGCACAGATACGCAGTATTTT,CAVKPGLAGGGTDTQYF
TRBD1,TRBV25-1,TRBJ2-1,NA,TGTGCCAGCAGCGAGTCCGGGACAGGGGGCCCCTACAATGAGCAGTTCTTC,CASSESGTGGPYNEQFF
TRBD2,TRBV5-1,TRBJ2-3,NA,TGCGCCAGCAGCTTGGTAGAGACTAGCGGGAGTGAAGTAGGAGTGGATACGCAGTATTTT,CASSLVETSGSEVGVDTQYF
NA,TRBV6-4,TRBJ2-1,NA,TGTGCCAGCAGTGGAGGGTCCCCAGTTGAGCAGTTCTTC,CASSGGSPVEQFF
TRBD1,TRBV5-8,TRBJ2-3,NA,TGCGCCAGCAGCTTACCGGGACAGCACACAGATACGCAGTATTTT,CASSLPGQHTDTQYF
TRBD1,TRBV27,TRBJ2-7,NA,TGTGCCAGCGGGGACAGAGTATTCCTAAATCGGCAGTACTTC,CASGDRVFLNRQYF
NA,TRBV2,TRBJ1-5,NA,TGTGCCAGCAGTGAAAGTCTCAGAAATAATCAGCCCCAGCATTTT,CASSESLRNNQPQHF
TRBD1,TRBV28,TRBJ2-2,NA,TGTGCCAGCAGGGCGACAGGGGGCGGCACCGGGGAGCTGTTTTTT,CASRATGGGTGELFF
TRBD2,TRBV28,TRBJ2-1,NA,TGTGCCAGCAGTCTTGGAGGGACTAGCGGGAAGGTGGGGCAGTTCTTC,CASSLGGTSGKVGQFF
TRBD1,TRBV19,TRBJ2-7,NA,TGTGCCAGTAGTCGGCTGGGACAGGGCTACGAGCAGTACTTC,CASSRLGQGYEQYF
TRBD1,TRBV7-8,TRBJ1-1,few,TGTGCCAGCAGCTTAGCGTCAGGGACAGGGAGCACTGAAGCTTTCTTT,CASSLASGTGSTEAFF
TRBD1,TRBV7-9,TRBJ1-2,few,TGTGCCAGCAGCGACAGGGTAAACTATGGCTACACCTTC,CASSDRVNYGYTF
TRBD2,TRBV5-4,TRBJ2-3,NA,TGTGCCAGCAGCCTACCACGGGGGCTAGCGGGAGTATCCGATACGCAGTATTTT,CASSLPRGLAGVSDTQYF
TRBD2,TRBV4-1,TRBJ2-1,once,TGCGCCAGCAGCCGGGCATCTAGCGGGAGGTTTCATGAGCAGTTCTTC,CASSRASSGRFHEQFF
TRBD1,TRBV5-4,TRBJ1-1,once,TGTGCCAGCAGCCTCAACAGGGGGTCGGACACTGAAGCTTTCTTT,CASSLNRGSDTEAFF
TRBD2,TRBV27,TRBJ2-7,once,TGTGCCAGCAGAAGGAGGCAAGCCGGGACTAGCGGGAGGGCCTACGAGCAGTACTTC,CASRRRQAGTSGRAYEQYF
NA,TRBV21-1,TRBJ2-2,NA,TGTGCCAGCGCCTCTCCGGCGGGGGGTTGGGAGCTGTTTTTT,CASASPAGGWELFF
TRBD1,TRBV19,TRBJ1-1,NA,TGTGCCAGTAGTATGAACAGGGGGAGGACTGAAGCTTTCTTT,CASSMNRGRTEAFF
TRBD2,TRBV14,TRBJ2-1,NA,TGTGCCAGCAGCTCGGGACTAGCGGGAGGATCCTACAATGAGCAGTTCTTC,CASSSGLAGGSYNEQFF
TRBD1,TRBV5-1,TRBJ2-3,once,TGCGCCAGATTCGGGACAGACACAGATACGCAGTATTTT,CARFGTDTDTQYF
NA,TRBV7-2,TRBJ2-7,NA,TGTGCCAGCAGCTTACGGCAGGGTATGTCCTACGAGCAGTACTTC,CASSLRQGMSYEQYF
NA,TRBV4-3,TRBJ1-2,NA,TGCGCCAGCAGCCAAGTTCCTGAGCCCTATGGCTACACCTTC,CASSQVPEPYGYTF
NA,TRBV13,TRBJ2-2,NA,TGTGCCAGCAGCCTAGGACCGGCGAACACCGGGGAGCTGTTTTTT,CASSLGPANTGELFF
NA,TRBV6-1,TRBJ1-5,NA,TGTGCCAGCAGTGAAAGCAGGAGGGAAGATTTGCCCCAGCATTTT,CASSESRREDLPQHF
NA,TRBV10-1,TRBJ1-1,NA,TGCGCCAGCAGTGACCGCCGGGGGATAACCTTTGAAGCTTTCTTT,CASSDRRGITFEAFF